Here is one T cell receptor (beta chain) with its context. Its antigen is unidentified. Profiled with immunoSEQ multiplex PCR; TCRdb holds only in-frame clones, not every one. The table includes 180,000 or so clones, over 85% detected once. This record belongs to a study of T cell responses to AZD1222 COVID-19 vaccine. At the level of the study: Combined were second doses at about 4 or about 12 weeks.

Study-wide results and limits: Donors in the cohort were predominantly white British and more often female, and clonal diversity was possibly underestimated.

The CDR3 length is 13 residues. V was pared by 4 bases and J by 4 bases, with 10 bases between. Germline-derived CDR1 and CDR2 are MGHDK and SYGVNS. The sequence was collected from an adult in good health. Sequenced here: peripheral blood, sampled on day 0 of AZD1222 vaccination. This chain links TRBV25-1 with TRBJ1-2; the D gene is possibly TRBD1 (6 bases). CDR3 amino acids: CASSAGQIYGYTF. As DNA, the CDR3 is TGTGCCAGCAGTGCCGGACAGATCTATGGCTACACCTTC.